This T cell receptor (beta chain) emerged from a study of Graves' ophthalmopathy and Graves' hyperthyroidism. This clonotype has at least ten counts. The germline V gene encodes CDR1 LNHNV and CDR2 YYDKDF (reference sequence). Trimming pared 0 bases from V and 2 bases from J, leaving 10 bases between. The CDR3 spans 15 residues. Transcripts of RNA were the source for amplifying TCR beta CDR3 regions. A first-round RT-PCR used HTBI primers, followed by a second-round multiplex PCR. TCRdb re-called the multiplex PCR reads with MiXCR, one entry per CDR3 protein. The sample contains almost 750,000 distinct CDR3 sequences, roughly 41% of which appear only once.

The sequencing sample was made of peripheral blood. This receptor was obtained from an adult man with Graves' ophthalmopathy. The chain couples TRBV15 to TRBJ2-5; D possibly corresponds to TRBD2 (5 bases). The CDR3 spells CATSREVRVQETQYF. The CDR3 bases are TGTGCCACCAGCAGAGAAGTGAGGGTACAAGAGACCCAGTACTTC.